These 27 T cell receptor beta chains were all obtained from the same sample, sequenced in a study of blood T cell repertoires in COVID-19. Only in-frame clones appear in the TCRdb table, and some are missing; sequencing was by immunoSEQ multiplex PCR. This sample yields 150,000 to 250,000 clones, of which 85% to 95% are seen a single time; approximately 0.8% belongs to the top ten. The sequencing input was peripheral blood. The receptors here all came from a man younger than 40 with COVID-19, enrolled during active disease.

V is TRBV30 and J is TRBJ1-2; 7 bases fit TRBD1. The germline CDR1 and CDR2 sequences are GTSNPN and SVGIG (reference sequence). The CDR3 is 12 amino acids. Trimming at V came to 5 bases and at J to 3 bases, leaving 3 bases not matched to a gene. For the CDR3, the DNA is TGTGCCTGGGGACAGGCCTACTATGGCTACACCTTC. Its protein product is CAWGQAYYGYTF.

The chain's CDR3 is CASSQGIAGGRDEQFF. CDR3 nucleotide sequence: TGCGCCAGCAGCCAAGGGATAGCGGGGGGGCGGGATGAGCAGTTCTTC. V gene TRBV4-1 combines with J gene TRBJ2-1, with TRBD2 matching 11 bases. Trimming at V came to 1 base and at J to 8 bases, leaving 7 bases not matched to a gene. Germline loops: CDR1 MGHRA, CDR2 YSYEKL. The CDR3 contains 16 residues.

The gene calls are TRBV14 and TRBJ1-6; D is uncertain. Germline CDR1 reads SGHDN; CDR2 reads FVKESK. The ends were cut back, 0 bases at V and 8 bases at J, with 11 bases in the middle. This CDR3 spans 15 amino acids. The CDR3 DNA sequence: TGTGCCAGCAGCCAAGACCCCGGGTCGCATTCACCCCTCCACTTT. This codes for CASSQDPGSHSPLHF.

The chain has TRBV4-2 and TRBJ2-7, with D tentatively TRBD1 (6 bases). The V and J ends lost 0 bases and 6 bases respectively, with 18 bases between them. CDR1 is LGHNA, CDR2 YNFKEQ, per germline. This CDR3 spans 16 amino acids. The CDR3 spells CASSQDIATGNGEQYF. DNA for the CDR3: TGTGCCAGCAGCCAAGATATTGCAACAGGGAATGGCGAGCAGTACTTC.

The rearrangement uses TRBV4-1 and TRBJ1-4, with TRBD1 matching over 9 bases. There are 15 residues in the CDR3. CDR1 and CDR2 from the germline V gene are MGHRA and YSYEKL. V lost 1 base, J lost 5 bases, and 2 bases stayed unmatched. The DNA for the CDR3 is TGCGCCAGCAGCCAAGTTACAGGGGGCAATGAAAAACTGTTTTTT. It is translated as CASSQVTGGNEKLFF.

V usage is TRBV3-1 (or the pseudogene TRBV3-2) and J usage is TRBJ1-4; no definite D call. CDR1 LGHDT and CDR2 YNNKEL come from the germline V gene (reference sequence). V was pared by 4 bases and J by 8 bases, with 11 bases between. The CDR3 is 13 amino acids. CDR3 loop: CASSPLRWEKLFF. The CDR3 DNA reads as TGTGCCAGCAGCCCTCTCAGGTGGGAAAAACTGTTTTTT.

The chain has TRBV30 and TRBJ2-3; 8 bases map to TRBD2. Germline assignment: CDR1 GTSNPN and CDR2 SVGIG (reference sequence). Losses at the gene ends were 4 bases for V and 2 bases for J; bases not matched to a gene: 8. The CDR3 contains 15 residues. CDR3 coding DNA: TGTGCCTGGACTCTACTAGCGGACTACACAGATACGCAGTATTTT. Translating it yields CAWTLLADYTDTQYF.

This rearrangement joins TRBV15 to TRBJ1-5; 12 bases agree with TRBD1. Looked up from germline, CDR1 is LNHNV and CDR2 is YYDKDF (reference sequence). This CDR3 has 19 residues. J gave up 6 bases and V 0 bases, and 12 bases lay outside the gene matches. CDR3 amino acids: CATSRDQDPGTGGPQPQHF. The CDR3 region has the DNA TGTGCCACCAGCAGAGATCAGGACCCCGGGACAGGGGGCCCTCAGCCCCAGCATTTT.

The chain links TRBV15 to TRBJ2-3, with TRBD2 matching over 9 bases. The CDR3 sequence is 18 residues long. Germline values: CDR1 LNHNV, CDR2 YYDKDF (reference sequence). V dropped 5 bases and J dropped 2; count of bases not matched to a gene: 14. CDR3 nucleotides: TGTGCCACCAGCGGGTATACACGTAGCGGGGGCCCCACAGATACGCAGTATTTT. It is translated as CATSGYTRSGGPTDTQYF.

The rearrangement uses TRBV3-1 (or the pseudogene TRBV3-2) and TRBJ2-1, with 8 positions matching TRBD1. This CDR3 spans 12 amino acids. Losses at the gene ends were 4 bases for V and 16 bases for J; bases not matched to a gene: 9. CDR1 and CDR2 from the germline V gene are LGHDT and YNNKEL (reference sequence). The CDR3 sequence is CASSRLDRVLFF. CDR3 DNA sequence: TGTGCCAGCAGCCGCCTGGACAGGGTCCTTTTCTTC.

The rearrangement joins TRBV18 to TRBJ1-2, with D possibly TRBD1 on 6 matching bases. The V end was cut by 3 bases, the J end by 0 bases, with 17 bases between. This CDR3 spans 17 amino acids. Germline values: CDR1 KGHSH, CDR2 LQKENI. The CDR3 region is CASSPGQTLLPNYGYTF. In DNA, the CDR3 is TGTGCCAGCTCACCGGGACAAACGTTGCTTCCTAACTATGGCTACACCTTC.

This chain connects TRBV7-7 to TRBJ1-3; TRBD1 aligns across 8 bases. This CDR3 contains 15 residues. V gave up 1 base and J gave up 3 bases; unmatched junction bases: 2. The V gene's germline CDR1 is SSHAT and CDR2 FNYEAQ (reference sequence). CDR3 DNA sequence: TGTGCCAGCAGCTTAGACAGGGGGTATGGAAACACCATATATTTT. Its protein product is CASSLDRGYGNTIYF. Drawing the rest from reference TRBV7-7 and TRBJ1-3, the complete variable domain is GAGVSQSPRYKVTKRGQDVTLRCDPISSHATLYWYQQALGQGPEFLTYFNYEAQPDKSGLPSDRFSAERPEGSISTLTIQRTEQRDSAMYRCASSLDRGYGNTIYFGEGSWLTVV.

The CDR3 nucleotides are TGTGCCAGCAGCCAAAGTCGGTCCGGCTACGAGCAGTACTTC. Residues: CASSQSRSGYEQYF. The rearrangement uses TRBV4-2 and TRBJ2-7; D is undetermined. In germline, CDR1 is LGHNA, CDR2 YNFKEQ. This CDR3 spans 14 amino acids. Trimming took off 2 bases at V and 3 bases at J, with 11 bases between the two ends.

The V gene is TRBV27, the J gene TRBJ2-3; D may be TRBD1 (5 bases). Germline CDR1 is MNHEY and CDR2 is SMNVEV (reference sequence). Trimming shortened V by 3 bases and J by 7 bases, and 11 bases separated the two germline ends. The CDR3 covers 13 residues. In DNA form, the CDR3 reads TGTGCCAGCAGTTTGACAGCCACCAATACGCAGTATTTT. As protein: CASSLTATNTQYF.

This rearrangement joins TRBV12-3 or TRBV12-4 to TRBJ1-1, with a possible D match to TRBD1 (5 bases). The CDR3 runs to 11 residues. V lost 7 bases and J 7 bases, leaving 10 bases between the germline ends. As DNA, the CDR3 is TGTGCCAGCACCTCAGGGTTTGAAGCTTTCTTT. Its protein product is CASTSGFEAFF.

The chain has TRBV3-1 (or the pseudogene TRBV3-2) and TRBJ2-1; D remains ambiguous. The CDR3 sequence is 12 residues long. Trimming took 3 bases from V and 7 from J, leaving 7 bases between them. CDR1 and CDR2 (germline): LGHDT, YNNKEL (reference sequence). DNA for the CDR3: TGTGCCAGCAGCCATGTGGCTAATGAGCAGTTCTTC. This sequence encodes CASSHVANEQFF.

This clone appeared a single time. The genes are TRBV4-1 and TRBJ2-3; D might be TRBD2 (6 bases). The V end lost 0 bases, the J end lost 3 bases, and 13 bases lay between the germline ends. The germline V gene encodes CDR1 MGHRA and CDR2 YSYEKL. This CDR3 spans 16 amino acids. The CDR3 DNA reads TGCGCCAGCAGCCAAGATAGCGGTCGGAGGACAGATACGCAGTATTTT. This sequence encodes CASSQDSGRRTDTQYF.

The V gene is TRBV15, the J gene TRBJ1-1; D is uncertain. V was pared by 0 bases and J by 11 bases, with 16 bases between. CDR1 is LNHNV and CDR2 is YYDKDF in the germline V gene (reference sequence). CDR3 length: 14 residues. The CDR3 DNA sequence: TGTGCCACCAGCAGAGATGGGAGGCCAACTGTCGCTTTCTTT. Amino acids: CATSRDGRPTVAFF.

The rearrangement uses TRBV7-7 and TRBJ2-2; 15 bases align to TRBD2. There are 20 residues in the CDR3. Germline lookup yields CDR1 SSHAT and CDR2 FNYEAQ (reference sequence). The V and J ends lost 5 bases and 1 base, in that order; junction bases with no gene match: 11. Here the CDR3 DNA reads TGTGCCAGCAGCCCCCGGGGACTAGCGGGGGGTAGTGGGAACACCGGGGAGCTGTTTTTT. Translated: CASSPRGLAGGSGNTGELFF.

The gene calls are TRBV6-1 and TRBJ2-5, with 10 bases fitting TRBD2. Germline V gene data show CDR1 as MNHNS and CDR2 as SASEGT. The J segment lost 5 bases and the V segment lost 0 bases, leaving 6 bases of the junction unmatched. The CDR3 has 16 amino acids. Here the CDR3 reads CASSEALSGGRETQYF. The CDR3 nucleotides are TGTGCCAGCAGTGAAGCGCTTAGCGGGGGGCGGGAGACCCAGTACTTC.

The chain couples TRBV5-5 to TRBJ2-2, with no clear D. The CDR3 consists of 16 residues. Germline assignment: CDR1 SGHKS and CDR2 YYEKEE (reference sequence). Deletions cut 2 bases from V and 0 bases from J, with 11 bases between. CDR3 coding DNA: TGTGCCAGCAGCTTTGAGATTCATTCGAACACCGGGGAGCTGTTTTTT. Its translation is CASSFEIHSNTGELFF.

This rearrangement joins TRBV10-2 to TRBJ2-1, with TRBD1 identical over 8 bases. With 1 base clipped from V and 8 bases from J, the junction kept 4 bases outside the gene matches. This CDR3 spans 14 amino acids. Per germline, CDR1 WSHSY and CDR2 SAAADI. CDR3 protein: CASSELGQGYEQFF. Here the CDR3 DNA reads TGCGCCAGCAGTGAGTTAGGACAGGGCTATGAGCAGTTCTTC.

Only one count was recorded for this clone. This chain links TRBV7-2 with TRBJ1-3; TRBD1 matches at 8 bases. CDR1 and CDR2 from the germline V gene are SGHTA and FQGNSA. The CDR3 is 15 amino acids. V shed 5 bases and J 4 bases; nucleotides not matched to a gene: 7. CDR3 amino acids: CASSLQGGIGNTIYF. CDR3 bases: TGTGCCAGCAGCCTACAGGGGGGAATCGGAAACACCATATATTTT.

The V and J genes are TRBV25-1 and TRBJ1-2, with D hard to call. CDR1 is MGHDK and CDR2 is SYGVNS in the germline V gene. With 1 base removed from V and 1 base from J, the gap between germline ends came to 7 bases. CDR3 length equals 14 residues. The CDR3 here is CASSEWASNYGYTF. The CDR3 DNA follows: TGTGCCAGCAGTGAATGGGCCAGTAACTATGGCTACACCTTC.

The chain links TRBV5-1 to TRBJ2-3, with TRBD2 identical over 12 bases. The germline V gene has CDR1 SGHRS and CDR2 YFSETQ. V lost 3 bases and J lost 3; bases outside the gene matches: 5. The CDR3 length is 16 residues. CDR3 protein: CASSSLTSGGTDTQYF. The CDR3, as DNA: TGCGCCAGCAGCTCTCTGACTAGCGGGGGTACAGATACGCAGTATTTT.

In its sample, this clone was seen once. The V and J genes are TRBV6-5 and TRBJ2-3; D is perhaps TRBD1 (7 bases). Between the trimmed V and J ends, which lost 3 bases and 2 bases, there was a span of 15 bases. This CDR3 spans 16 amino acids. Germline CDR1 MNHEY, CDR2 SVGAGI. The CDR3 spells CASSYVPGGSTDTQYF. The CDR3 DNA follows: TGTGCCAGCAGTTATGTTCCAGGGGGGTCCACAGATACGCAGTATTTT.

The genes are TRBV12-3 or TRBV12-4 and TRBJ1-2; 7 bases match TRBD1. The V segment lost 10 bases and the J segment 8 bases; nucleotides outside the gene matches: 13. The CDR3 contains 13 residues. DNA of the CDR3: TGTGCCACCTCCGACAGGGTGGGAAGGGGCTACACCTTC. This codes for CATSDRVGRGYTF.